The 9 T cell receptor beta chains listed next were all sequenced from one sample in a study of cytomegalovirus exposure and HLA in healthy donors. A multiplex PCR was run with 60 Vbeta primers and 13 Jbeta primers. TCRdb keeps only in-frame clones here, not all; method: immunoSEQ multiplex PCR. The table lists some 110,000 clones, more than 60% of them singletons. Sequenced input: PBMCs. The source of these receptors is a woman in her fifties or sixties in good health and CMV-seropositive.

The chain carries TRBV7-9 and TRBJ1-5, with 9 bases that match TRBD1. The CDR3 covers 18 residues. The germline gives CDR1 SEHNR, CDR2 FQNEAQ (reference sequence). After removal of 5 bases from V and 6 bases from J, the junction contained 17 bases not matched to a gene. The CDR3 here is CASSGGPGTGSSRQPQHF. For the CDR3, the DNA is TGTGCCAGCAGCGGAGGCCCTGGGACAGGGTCTTCTCGTCAGCCCCAGCATTTT.

The V call is TRBV15, the J call TRBJ2-7; no reliable D call. CDR1 is LNHNV, CDR2 YYDKDF, per germline (reference sequence). The CDR3 contains 15 residues. V was trimmed by 0 bases and J by 3 bases, leaving 12 bases between them. The CDR3 DNA follows: TGTGCCACCAGCAGAGATACTCCCCAATACTACGAGCAGTACTTC. This encodes CATSRDTPQYYEQYF.

This clone was seen a few times. The CDR3 DNA reads as TGTGCCAGCAGTGAGCAGGGGGATAATCAGCCCCAGCATTTT. Translated, it gives CASSEQGDNQPQHF. The V call is TRBV6-1, the J call TRBJ1-5; TRBD1 matches 7 bases. V was clipped by 3 bases and J by 4 bases; unmatched bases: 3. The germline CDR1 and CDR2 sequences are MNHNS and SASEGT. The CDR3 consists of 14 residues.

This chain joins TRBV5-1 and TRBJ2-7; TRBD1 matches 7 bases. The germline V gene encodes CDR1 SGHRS and CDR2 YFSETQ. This CDR3 region has 15 residues. The J segment lost 7 bases and the V segment lost 0 bases, leaving 10 bases of the junction unmatched. The CDR3 reads CASSLDGQGVGEQYF. The CDR3 region has the DNA TGCGCCAGCAGCTTGGATGGTCAGGGGGTAGGGGAGCAGTACTTC.

This chain uses TRBV7-2 with TRBJ2-5; D call uncertain. With 5 bases removed from V and 7 bases from J, the gap between germline ends came to 14 bases. Germline assignment: CDR1 SGHTA and CDR2 FQGNSA. The CDR3 is made up of 13 amino acids. The CDR3 nucleotides are TGTGCCAGCAGCCCATTCGATCGAGGGACCCAGTACTTC. As protein: CASSPFDRGTQYF.

V is TRBV6-1 and J is TRBJ1-5; no firm D call. Looked up from germline, CDR1 is MNHNS and CDR2 is SASEGT. The CDR3 is 15 residues long. V shed 8 bases and J shed 0 bases, with 14 bases lying between them. Here the CDR3 DNA reads TGTGCCAGCGGAGGGTCCTCGTATAGCAATCAGCCCCAGCATTTT. This translates into CASGGSSYSNQPQHF.

The V gene is TRBV4-2, the J gene TRBJ1-1; 11 bases line up with TRBD1. The CDR3 sequence is 13 residues long. V gave up 6 bases and J gave up 7 bases; unmatched junction bases: 4. The germline gives CDR1 LGHNA, CDR2 YNFKEQ. CDR3 DNA sequence: TGTGCCAGCAGACGGACAGGGGGCGGTGAAGCTTTCTTT. This gives the protein CASRRTGGGEAFF.

Written as DNA, the CDR3 is TGTGCCAGCAGTGTACTAGCGGGTGGAGTTCTGTTCTTC. Protein product: CASSVLAGGVLFF. The chain couples TRBV2 to TRBJ2-1, with 9 bases that match TRBD2. The CDR3 sequence is 13 residues long. Trimming took 4 bases from V and 15 from J; bases not matched to a gene: 10. Germline V gene lookup returns CDR1 SNHLY and CDR2 FYNNEI.

This clone was recorded once. J is TRBJ1-2 and V is TRBV19, with D uncertain. CDR1 is LNHDA, CDR2 SQIVND, per germline (reference sequence). This CDR3 contains 15 residues. V was trimmed by 4 bases and J by 4 bases, leaving 16 bases between them. The CDR3 nucleotides are TGTGCCAGTAGTACCTTACAGAGGGTCGTCTATGGCTACACCTTC. It translates to CASSTLQRVVYGYTF.